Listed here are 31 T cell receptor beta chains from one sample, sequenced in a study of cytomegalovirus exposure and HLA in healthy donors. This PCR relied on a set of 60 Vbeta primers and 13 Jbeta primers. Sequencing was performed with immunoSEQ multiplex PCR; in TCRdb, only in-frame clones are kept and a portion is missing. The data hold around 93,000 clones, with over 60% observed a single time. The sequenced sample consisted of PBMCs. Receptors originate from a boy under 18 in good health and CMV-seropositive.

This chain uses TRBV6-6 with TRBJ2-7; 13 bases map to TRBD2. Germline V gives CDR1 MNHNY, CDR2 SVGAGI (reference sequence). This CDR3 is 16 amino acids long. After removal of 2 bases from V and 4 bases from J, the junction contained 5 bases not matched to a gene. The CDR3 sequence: CASSYIRTSGSYEQYF. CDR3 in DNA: TGTGCCAGCAGTTACATCAGGACTAGCGGGAGTTACGAGCAGTACTTC.

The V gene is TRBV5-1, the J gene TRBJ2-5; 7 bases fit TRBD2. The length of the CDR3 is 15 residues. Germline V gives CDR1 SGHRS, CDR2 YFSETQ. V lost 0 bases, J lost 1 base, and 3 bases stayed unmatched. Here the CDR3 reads CASSLVREIQETQYF. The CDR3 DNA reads TGCGCCAGCAGCTTGGTGCGGGAGATCCAAGAGACCCAGTACTTC.

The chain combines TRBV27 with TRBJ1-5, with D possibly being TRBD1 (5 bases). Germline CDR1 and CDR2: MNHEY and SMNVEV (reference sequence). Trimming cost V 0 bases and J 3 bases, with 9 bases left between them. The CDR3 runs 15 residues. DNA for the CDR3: TGTGCCAGCAGTTTATCGGGACTGATCAATCAGCCCCAGCATTTT. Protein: CASSLSGLINQPQHF.

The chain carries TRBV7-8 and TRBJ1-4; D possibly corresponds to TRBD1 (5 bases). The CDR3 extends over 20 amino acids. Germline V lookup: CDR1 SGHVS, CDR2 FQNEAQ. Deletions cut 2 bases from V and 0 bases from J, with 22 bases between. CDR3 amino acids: CASSLFAGQKGAATNEKLFF. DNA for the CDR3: TGTGCCAGCAGCTTATTTGCGGGGCAAAAAGGGGCAGCAACTAATGAAAAACTGTTTTTT.

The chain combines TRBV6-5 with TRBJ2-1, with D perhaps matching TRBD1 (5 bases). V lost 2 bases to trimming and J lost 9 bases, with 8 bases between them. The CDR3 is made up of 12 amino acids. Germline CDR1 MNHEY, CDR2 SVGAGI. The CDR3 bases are TGTGCCAGCAGTTACAGGGGCACTGAGCAGTTCTTC. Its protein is CASSYRGTEQFF.

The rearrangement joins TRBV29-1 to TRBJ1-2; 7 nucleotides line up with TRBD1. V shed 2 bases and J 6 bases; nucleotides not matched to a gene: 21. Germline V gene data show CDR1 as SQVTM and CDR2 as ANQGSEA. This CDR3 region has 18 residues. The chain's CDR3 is CSVETFQGIRGTDHGYTF. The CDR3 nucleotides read TGCAGCGTTGAAACGTTCCAAGGTATTAGGGGGACAGACCATGGCTACACCTTC. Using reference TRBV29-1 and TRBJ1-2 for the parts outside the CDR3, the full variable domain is SAVISQKPSRDICQRGTSLTIQCQVDSQVTMMFWYRQQPGQSLTLIATANQGSEATYESGFVIDKFPISRPNLTFSTLTVSNMSPEDSSIYLCSVETFQGIRGTDHGYTFGSGTRLTVV.

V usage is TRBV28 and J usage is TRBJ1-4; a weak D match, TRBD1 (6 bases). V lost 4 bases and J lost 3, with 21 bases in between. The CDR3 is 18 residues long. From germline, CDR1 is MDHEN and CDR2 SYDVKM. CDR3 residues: CASSSGLRGGASNEKLFF. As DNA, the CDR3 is TGTGCCAGCAGTTCGGGGCTCCGGGGGGGCGCCTCTAATGAAAAACTGTTTTTT.

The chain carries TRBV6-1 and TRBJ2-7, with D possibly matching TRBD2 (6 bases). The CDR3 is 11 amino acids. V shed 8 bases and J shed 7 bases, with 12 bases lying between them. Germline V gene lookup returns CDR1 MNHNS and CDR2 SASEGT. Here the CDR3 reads CASLGGCEQYF. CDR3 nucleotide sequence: TGTGCCAGCCTCGGAGGGTGTGAGCAGTACTTC.

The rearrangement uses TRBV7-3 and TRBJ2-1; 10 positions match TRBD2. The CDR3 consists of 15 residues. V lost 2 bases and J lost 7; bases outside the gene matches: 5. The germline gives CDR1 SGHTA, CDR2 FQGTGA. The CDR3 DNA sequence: TGTGCCAGCAGCTTACAAAGCGGGGGGGCAAATGAGCAGTTCTTC. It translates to CASSLQSGGANEQFF.

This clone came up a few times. This CDR3 reads CASSGAGVLGAAGELFF. The CDR3 nucleotides read TGTGCCAGCAGCGGAGCAGGGGTTTTGGGGGCCGCCGGGGAGCTGTTTTTT. The chain combines TRBV7-6 with TRBJ2-2, with a tentative D call TRBD1 (6 bases). V was cut by 5 bases and J by 6 bases, with 22 bases left in between. CDR1 is SGHVS and CDR2 is FNYEAQ in the germline V gene. This CDR3 region has 17 residues.

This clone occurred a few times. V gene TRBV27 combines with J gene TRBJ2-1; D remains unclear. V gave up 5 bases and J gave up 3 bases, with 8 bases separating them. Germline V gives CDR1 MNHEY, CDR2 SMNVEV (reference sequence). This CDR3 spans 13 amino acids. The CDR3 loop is CASSTSSYNEQFF. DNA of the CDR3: TGTGCCAGCAGTACCTCGAGCTACAATGAGCAGTTCTTC.

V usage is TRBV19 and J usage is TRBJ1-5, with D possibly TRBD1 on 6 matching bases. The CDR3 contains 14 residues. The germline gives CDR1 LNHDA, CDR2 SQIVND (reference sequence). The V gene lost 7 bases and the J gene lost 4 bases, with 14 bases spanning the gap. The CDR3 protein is CASKRTETNQPQHF. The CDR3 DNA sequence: TGTGCCAGTAAGAGGACAGAAACTAATCAGCCCCAGCATTTT.

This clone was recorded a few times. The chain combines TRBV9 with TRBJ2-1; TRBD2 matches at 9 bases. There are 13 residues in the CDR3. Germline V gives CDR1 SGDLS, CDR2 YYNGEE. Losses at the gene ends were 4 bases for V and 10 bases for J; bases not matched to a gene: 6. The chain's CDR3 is CASSIHLAGEQFF. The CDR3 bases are TGTGCCAGCAGCATCCACCTAGCGGGAGAGCAGTTCTTC.

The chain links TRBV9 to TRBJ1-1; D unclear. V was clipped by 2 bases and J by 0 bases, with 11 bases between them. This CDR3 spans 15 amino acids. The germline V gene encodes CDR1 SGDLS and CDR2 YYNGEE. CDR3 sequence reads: CASSVMGAMNTEAFF. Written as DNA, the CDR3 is TGTGCCAGCAGCGTCATGGGAGCTATGAACACTGAAGCTTTCTTT.

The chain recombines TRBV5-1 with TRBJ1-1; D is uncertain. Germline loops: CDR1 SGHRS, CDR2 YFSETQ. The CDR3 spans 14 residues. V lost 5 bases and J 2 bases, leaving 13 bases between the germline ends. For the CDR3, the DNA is TGCGCCAGCAGTATCGGAGACTCTAACACTGAAGCTTTCTTT. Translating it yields CASSIGDSNTEAFF.

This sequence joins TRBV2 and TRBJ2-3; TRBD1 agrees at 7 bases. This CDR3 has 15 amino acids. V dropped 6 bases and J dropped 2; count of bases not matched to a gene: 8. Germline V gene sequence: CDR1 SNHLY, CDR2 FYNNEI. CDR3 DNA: TGTGCCAGCAGCCGAGGACAGGCTAACACAGATACGCAGTATTTT. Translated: CASSRGQANTDTQYF.

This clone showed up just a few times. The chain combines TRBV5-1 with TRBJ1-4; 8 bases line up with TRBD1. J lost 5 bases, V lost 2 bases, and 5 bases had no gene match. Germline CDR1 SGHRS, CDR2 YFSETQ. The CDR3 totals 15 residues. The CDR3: CASSFQGQGNEKLFF. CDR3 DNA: TGCGCCAGCAGCTTTCAAGGACAGGGAAATGAAAAACTGTTTTTT.

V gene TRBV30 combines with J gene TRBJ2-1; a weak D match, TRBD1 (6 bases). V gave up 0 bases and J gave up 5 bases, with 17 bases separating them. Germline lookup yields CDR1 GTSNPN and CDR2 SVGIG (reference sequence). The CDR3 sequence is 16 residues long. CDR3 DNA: TGTGCCTGGAGTGTACTTAGACAGGCGCGAAACAATGAGCAGTTCTTC. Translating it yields CAWSVLRQARNNEQFF.

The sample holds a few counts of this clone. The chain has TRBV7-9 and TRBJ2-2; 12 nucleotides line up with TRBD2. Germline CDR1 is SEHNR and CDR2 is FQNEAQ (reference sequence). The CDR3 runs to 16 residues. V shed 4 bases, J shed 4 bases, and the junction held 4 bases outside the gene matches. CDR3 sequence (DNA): TGTGCCAGCAGCTCACTAGCGGGAGGAGGCACCGGGGAGCTGTTTTTT. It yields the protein CASSSLAGGGTGELFF.

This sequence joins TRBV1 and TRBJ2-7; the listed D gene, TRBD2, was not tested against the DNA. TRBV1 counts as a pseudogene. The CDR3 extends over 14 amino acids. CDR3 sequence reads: CTSSQEELTYEQYF. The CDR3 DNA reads TGCACCAGCAGCCAAGAGGAACTAACCTACGAGCAGTACTTC.

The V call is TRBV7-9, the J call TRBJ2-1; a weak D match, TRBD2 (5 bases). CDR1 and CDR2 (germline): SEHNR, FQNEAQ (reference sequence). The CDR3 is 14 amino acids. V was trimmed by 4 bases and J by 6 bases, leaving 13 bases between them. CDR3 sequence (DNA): TGTGCCAGCAGCTCGAGGGAGTACTTCAATGAGCAGTTCTTC. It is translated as CASSSREYFNEQFF.

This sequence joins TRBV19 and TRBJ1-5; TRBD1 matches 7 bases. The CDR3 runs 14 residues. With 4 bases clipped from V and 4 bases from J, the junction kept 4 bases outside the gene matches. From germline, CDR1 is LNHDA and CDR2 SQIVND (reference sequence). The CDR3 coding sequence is TGTGCCAGTAGTAACAGGGGTGTAAATCAGCCCCAGCATTTT. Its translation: CASSNRGVNQPQHF.

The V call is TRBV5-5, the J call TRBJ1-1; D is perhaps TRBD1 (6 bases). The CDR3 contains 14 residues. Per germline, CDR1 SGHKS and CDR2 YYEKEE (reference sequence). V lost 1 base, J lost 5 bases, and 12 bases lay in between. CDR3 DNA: TGTGCCAGCAGCTTGCGAGGAGACAGGACTGAAGCTTTCTTT. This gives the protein CASSLRGDRTEAFF.

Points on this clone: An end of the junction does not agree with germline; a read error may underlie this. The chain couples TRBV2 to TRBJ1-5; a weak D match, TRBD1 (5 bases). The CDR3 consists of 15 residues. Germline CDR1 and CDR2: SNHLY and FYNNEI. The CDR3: CASSPMEGIGGPQNF. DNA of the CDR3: TGTGCCAGCAGCCCCATGGAGGGGATTGGAGGGCCCCAGAATTTT.

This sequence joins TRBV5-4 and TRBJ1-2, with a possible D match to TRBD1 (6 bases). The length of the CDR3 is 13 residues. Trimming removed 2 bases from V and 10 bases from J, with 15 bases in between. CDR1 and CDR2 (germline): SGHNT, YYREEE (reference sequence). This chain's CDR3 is CASSLDRSEIYTF. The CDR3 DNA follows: TGTGCCAGCAGCTTAGACAGGTCAGAAATCTACACCTTC.

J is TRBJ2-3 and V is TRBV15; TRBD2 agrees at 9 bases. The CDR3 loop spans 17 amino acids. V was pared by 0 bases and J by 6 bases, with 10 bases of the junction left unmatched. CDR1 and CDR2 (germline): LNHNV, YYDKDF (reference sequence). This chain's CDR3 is CATSRDYRRGGRDTQYF. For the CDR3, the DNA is TGTGCCACCAGCAGAGATTATCGGCGGGGGGGCAGGGATACGCAGTATTTT.

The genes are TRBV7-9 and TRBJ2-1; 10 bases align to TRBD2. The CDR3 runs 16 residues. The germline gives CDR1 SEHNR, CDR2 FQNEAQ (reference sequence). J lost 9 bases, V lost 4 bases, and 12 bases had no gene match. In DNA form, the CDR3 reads TGTGCCAGCAGCTCCCTAGAGGAAGCGGGAGGGCCTGAGCAGTTCTTC. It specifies CASSSLEEAGGPEQFF.

Written as DNA, the CDR3 is TGTGCCGTAACGGGAGGAGGTGAGCAGTTCTTC. It is translated as CAVTGGGEQFF. The genes are TRBV28 and TRBJ2-1, with 7 bases fitting TRBD2. V gave up 11 bases and J gave up 9 bases; unmatched junction bases: 7. The CDR3 contains 11 residues. CDR1 MDHEN and CDR2 SYDVKM come from the germline V gene.

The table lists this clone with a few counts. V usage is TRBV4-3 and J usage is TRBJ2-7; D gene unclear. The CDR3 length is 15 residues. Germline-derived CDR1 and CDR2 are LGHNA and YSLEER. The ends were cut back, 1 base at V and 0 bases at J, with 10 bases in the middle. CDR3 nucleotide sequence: TGCGCCAGCAGCCAAGTTGTAACGAGCTCCTACGAGCAGTACTTC. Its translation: CASSQVVTSSYEQYF.

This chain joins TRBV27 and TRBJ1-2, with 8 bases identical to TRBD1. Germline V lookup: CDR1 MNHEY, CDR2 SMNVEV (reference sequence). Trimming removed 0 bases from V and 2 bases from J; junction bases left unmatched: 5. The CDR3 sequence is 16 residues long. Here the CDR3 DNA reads TGTGCCAGCAGTTTATCGTCAGGGGGCGGGAACTATGGCTACACCTTC. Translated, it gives CASSLSSGGGNYGYTF.

CDR3: CASSPTSGTYNEQFF. The CDR3 DNA reads TGTGCCAGCTCACCGACTAGCGGAACCTACAATGAGCAGTTCTTC. The chain is built from TRBV18 and TRBJ2-1, with TRBD2 matching over 9 bases. Germline V gives CDR1 KGHSH, CDR2 LQKENI. V lost 3 bases and J lost 2; bases outside the gene matches: 2. This CDR3 has 15 residues.